These T cell receptor beta chains were read from a single sample in a study of a mutant IDH1 vaccine in newly diagnosed glioma. For these receptors, no antigen is known. TCRdb's copy holds only in-frame clones and misses some; the assay was immunoSEQ multiplex PCR. The table records around 49,000 clones, 78% of them present only once. Sequenced material: PBMCs, taken from a glioma patient whose treatment included an IDH1 peptide vaccine. The source of these receptors is a man aged 50 to 60 with glioma. Both conserved end residues are part of each CDR3. The D gene is left open where the match is weak.

v_call: TRBV10-3; j_call: TRBJ2-5; d_call: NA; cdr3_length: 14; cdr3_nt: TGTGCCATCTCGCAGGGTGGGGCTCAAGAGACCCAGTACTTC; cdr3_aa: CAISQGGAQETQYF
v_call: TRBV5-4; j_call: TRBJ2-1; d_call: NA; cdr3_length: 13; cdr3_nt: TGTGCCAGCAGCCCGTCGCGGAAGGATGAGCAGTTCTTC; cdr3_aa: CASSPSRKDEQFF
v_call: TRBV27; j_call: TRBJ2-7; d_call: NA; cdr3_length: 14; cdr3_nt: TGTGCCAGCAAAAGGCAACAGGGTTTCTACGAGCAGTACTTC; cdr3_aa: CASKRQQGFYEQYF
v_call: TRBV6-5; j_call: TRBJ1-2; d_call: NA; cdr3_length: 12; cdr3_nt: TGTGCCAGCAGAACAGCCGCGGAGGGCTACACCTTC; cdr3_aa: CASRTAAEGYTF
v_call: TRBV10-3; j_call: TRBJ2-7; d_call: TRBD1; cdr3_length: 15; cdr3_nt: TGTGCCATCAGTGATCGGACCGGGACAGGGTACGAGCAGTACTTC; cdr3_aa: CAISDRTGTGYEQYF
v_call: TRBV19; j_call: TRBJ2-1; d_call: NA; cdr3_length: 14; cdr3_nt: TGTGCCAGTAAGGACCTGACAGGAGATAATGAGCAGTTCTTC; cdr3_aa: CASKDLTGDNEQFF
v_call: TRBV7-2; j_call: TRBJ2-1; d_call: TRBD2; cdr3_length: 14; cdr3_nt: TGTGCCACCCGCCCGGCGGGGGGACGGAATGAGCAGTTCTTC; cdr3_aa: CATRPAGGRNEQFF
v_call: TRBV11-2; j_call: TRBJ2-6; d_call: TRBD1; cdr3_length: 14; cdr3_nt: TGTGCCAGCAGCTTGACAGGGGACGCCAACGTCCTGACTTTC; cdr3_aa: CASSLTGDANVLTF
v_call: TRBV5-1; j_call: TRBJ2-5; d_call: NA; cdr3_length: 14; cdr3_nt: TGCGCCAGCAGCTTGGGTAGGGGCTTTGAGACCCAGTACTTC; cdr3_aa: CASSLGRGFETQYF
v_call: TRBV2; j_call: TRBJ1-2; d_call: NA; cdr3_length: 15; cdr3_nt: TGTGCCAGCAGTGAAGCGAAACCCCTTGGGTATGGCTACACCTTC; cdr3_aa: CASSEAKPLGYGYTF
v_call: TRBV2; j_call: TRBJ1-1; d_call: NA; cdr3_length: 11; cdr3_nt: TGTGCCAACAGGGTTGGTAGTGGAGCTTTCTTT; cdr3_aa: CANRVGSGAFF
v_call: TRBV2; j_call: TRBJ2-3; d_call: NA; cdr3_length: 13; cdr3_nt: TGTGCCAGCAGTCCCCCCTTTACAGATACGCAGTATTTT; cdr3_aa: CASSPPFTDTQYF
v_call: TRBV20-1; j_call: TRBJ1-2; d_call: NA; cdr3_length: 11; cdr3_nt: TGCAGTGCTAGGGTTTTGGGAGGCTACACCTTC; cdr3_aa: CSARVLGGYTF